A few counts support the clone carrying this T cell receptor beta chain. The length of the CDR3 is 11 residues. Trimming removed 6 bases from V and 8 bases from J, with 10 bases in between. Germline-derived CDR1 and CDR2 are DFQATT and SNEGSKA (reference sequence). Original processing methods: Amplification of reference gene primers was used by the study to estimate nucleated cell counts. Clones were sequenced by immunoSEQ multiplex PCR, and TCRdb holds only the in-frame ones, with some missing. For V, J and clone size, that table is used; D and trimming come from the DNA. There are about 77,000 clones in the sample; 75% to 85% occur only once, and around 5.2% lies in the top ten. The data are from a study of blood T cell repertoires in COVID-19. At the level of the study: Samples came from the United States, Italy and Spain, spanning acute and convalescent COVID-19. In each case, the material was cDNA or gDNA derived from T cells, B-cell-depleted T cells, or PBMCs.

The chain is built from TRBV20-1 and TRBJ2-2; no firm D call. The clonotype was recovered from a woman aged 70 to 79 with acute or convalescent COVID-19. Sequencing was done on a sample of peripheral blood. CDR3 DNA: TGCAGTGCCCCGACTCGGGGGGAGCTGTTTTTT. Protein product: CSAPTRGELFF.